This T cell receptor beta chain is drawn from a study of patients and donors after allogeneic stem cell transplantation. The table lists this clonotype with a few counts. One entry per CDR3 protein results from TCRdb running MiXCR on the RT-PCR reads. This table holds roughly 880,000 distinct CDR3 sequences, 15% to 20% found once. CDR3 length equals 15 residues. J was trimmed by 6 bases and V by 6 bases; bases with no gene match: 10. The germline V gene has CDR1 MNHEY and CDR2 SVGEGT. The chain carries TRBV6-2 or TRBV6-3 and TRBJ2-7; 11 nucleotides align to TRBD2. This clonotype was sampled from a human donor who was either an allogeneic HSCT recipient or a stem cell or donor lymphocyte infusion donor (not recorded which). It is not recorded whose cells these are; they may come from a transplant donor. The specimen was blood, either unsorted or a sorted T cell fraction (not recorded which). Written as DNA, the CDR3 is TGTGCCAGCAGACCTAGCGGGGGGTCTATGAGCGAGCAGTACTTC. It yields the protein CASRPSGGSMSEQYF.